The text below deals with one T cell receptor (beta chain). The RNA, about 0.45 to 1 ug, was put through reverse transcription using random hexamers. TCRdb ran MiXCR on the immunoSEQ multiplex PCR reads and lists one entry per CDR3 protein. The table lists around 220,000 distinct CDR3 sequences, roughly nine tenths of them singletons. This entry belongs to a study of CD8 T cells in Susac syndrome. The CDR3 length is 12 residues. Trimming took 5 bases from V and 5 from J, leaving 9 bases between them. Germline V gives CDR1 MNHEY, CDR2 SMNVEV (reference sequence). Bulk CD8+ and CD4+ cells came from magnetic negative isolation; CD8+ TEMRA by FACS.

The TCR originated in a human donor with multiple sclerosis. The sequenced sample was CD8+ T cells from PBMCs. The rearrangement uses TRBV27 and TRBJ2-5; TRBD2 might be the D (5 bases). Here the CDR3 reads CASSPRGETQYF. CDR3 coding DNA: TGTGCCAGCAGTCCCCGAGGGGAGACCCAGTACTTC.